Sequencing of this T cell receptor (beta chain) was carried out in a study of blood T cells in healthy people across ages. The study's findings and limits: Higher diversity and more naive CD4+ cells were features of long-lived donors, compared to aged donors.

The V gene's germline CDR1 is MNHEY and CDR2 SVGAGI. This CDR3 contains 13 residues. PCR was performed a second time for about 7 to 12 cycles using a sample-barcoded 5' primer and a J-beta primer mix. TCRdb ran MiXCR on the 5' RACE reads and lists one entry per CDR3 protein. The table has about 1.1 million distinct CDR3 sequences, roughly two fifths seen once. In the case of this clonotype: Its antigen remains unknown. A single base separates this from a much larger clone, so it may be a read error.

The sample providers were healthy Caucasian people from Russia, aged roughly 6 to 95. Sequenced sample: blood. This TCR was sampled from a man between 18 and 29 years old in good health. This chain uses TRBV6-5 with TRBJ1-2; the match to TRBD1 covers 9 bases. CDR3 in DNA: TGTGTCAGCAGTACCAGGACAGGGGATGGCTACACCTTC. It encodes CVSSTRTGDGYTF.